A single sample gave rise to the 30 T cell receptor beta chains below, sequenced in a study of human CD4 T cells and Enterobacteriaceae. After 6-7 days, proliferating activated T cells were FACS-sorted as CFSE-low CD25+ ICOS+ cells. At a 2:1 ratio, CFSE-labeled memory CD4+ T cells were cultured with irradiated autologous monocytes pulsed with antigen. The memory gate held CD4+ cells that were not CD45RA+CCR7+CD95- naive cells, over 98% pure. The method was immunoSEQ multiplex PCR; TCRdb's version includes in-frame clones alone and lacks a portion of them. The data contain several hundred clones, around two fifths of them singletons. What was sequenced was bacteria-reactive CD4+ T cells grown in culture. Sample subset: CFSE-low proliferating memory CD4 T cells sorted after in vitro stimulation with a heat-inactivated bacterium or M. tuberculosis lysate. These receptor sequences come from a human donor in good health.

This clone was observed a few times. The CDR3 loop is CASRLAGNKETQYF. CDR3 sequence (DNA): TGTGCCAGCAGGCTAGCGGGGAACAAAGAGACCCAGTACTTC. J is TRBJ2-5 and V is TRBV6-1, with 9 positions matching TRBD2. The junction had 5 bases not matched to a gene; V was cut back by 6 bases and J by 3 bases. Germline assignment: CDR1 MNHNS and CDR2 SASEGT. CDR3 size: 14 residues.

Relative to its sample, this clone is medium-sized. The chain carries TRBV19 and TRBJ1-2; possible D gene TRBD1, 5 bases. This CDR3 is 14 amino acids long. V lost 2 bases to trimming and J lost 4 bases, with 11 bases between them. Germline CDR1 reads LNHDA; CDR2 reads SQIVND (reference sequence). In DNA form, the CDR3 reads TGTGCCAGTAGTATATCATGGGACTCCTATGGCTACACCTTC. Encoded protein: CASSISWDSYGYTF.

By its share, this clone is medium-sized. V gene TRBV10-3 combines with J gene TRBJ2-1; D is perhaps TRBD2 (7 bases). Germline V gene data show CDR1 as ENHRY and CDR2 as SYGVKD. This CDR3 is 14 amino acids long. Deletions cut 1 base from V and 9 bases from J, with 13 bases between. CDR3 bases: TGTGCCATCAGTGAGTGGGGGGGCCGCGGTGAGCAGTTCTTC. It encodes CAISEWGGRGEQFF.

In its sample, this clone ranks as medium-sized (0.01 to 0.1%). V is TRBV5-1 and J is TRBJ2-2, with 12 bases lining up with TRBD2. The germline CDR1 and CDR2 sequences are SGHRS and YFSETQ. V lost 3 bases, J lost 1 base, and 4 bases stayed unmatched. The CDR3 contains 17 residues. The CDR3: CASSSLLAGGNTGELFF. In DNA form, the CDR3 reads TGCGCCAGCAGCTCTTTACTAGCGGGAGGGAACACCGGGGAGCTGTTTTTT.

Here the CDR3 DNA reads TGTGCCAGCAGTGATTCCGGGACTAGCTACAATGAGCAGTTCTTC. Its translation: CASSDSGTSYNEQFF. This chain links TRBV6-4 with TRBJ2-1, with 8 bases matching TRBD2. The CDR3 sequence is 15 residues long. CDR1 is MRHNA, CDR2 SNTAGT, per germline. J was trimmed by 3 bases and V by 3 bases; bases with no gene match: 4.

This clone was counted only a few times. J is TRBJ2-1 and V is TRBV29-1; 8 bases are shared with TRBD2. Germline trimming cut 6 bases from V and 9 bases from J; bases unmatched to any gene: 10. Germline CDR1 SQVTM, CDR2 ANQGSEA. The CDR3 runs to 13 residues. The CDR3 region is CSVGYSGVGEQFF. In DNA, the CDR3 is TGCAGCGTGGGGTATAGCGGGGTCGGTGAGCAGTTCTTC.

J is TRBJ1-1 and V is TRBV7-7, with D unresolved. Germline V CDR1 and CDR2: SSHAT, FNYEAQ (reference sequence). The V and J ends lost 5 bases and 0 bases respectively, with 10 bases between them. CDR3 length equals 14 residues. CDR3 bases: TGTGCCAGCAGCCCCGGGGTGATGAACACTGAAGCTTTCTTT. It is translated as CASSPGVMNTEAFF.

The chain couples TRBV5-4 to TRBJ2-7; unclear D gene. CDR1 SGHNT and CDR2 YYREEE come from the germline V gene (reference sequence). CDR3 length: 14 amino acids. V lost 1 base and J 6 bases, leaving 14 bases between the germline ends. In DNA, the CDR3 is TGTGCCAGCAGCTTGAAAGGCCTTCGGATCGAGCAGTACTTC. Its translation: CASSLKGLRIEQYF.

This clone rates as medium-sized. The CDR3 coding sequence is TGTGCCAGCAGCTTAGGAAGGTCAGCGGGAGGGTGGACCGGGGAGCTGTTTTTT. This sequence encodes CASSLGRSAGGWTGELFF. This chain joins TRBV11-2 and TRBJ2-2, with TRBD2 matching 10 bases. Per the germline V gene, CDR1 is SGHAT and CDR2 is FQNNGV. V shed 1 base, J shed 5 bases, and the junction held 10 bases outside the gene matches. This CDR3 comprises 18 residues.

The CDR3 sequence: CASSLEGTGKFNEQFF. The CDR3 DNA sequence: TGCGCCAGCAGCTTGGAGGGGACAGGGAAATTCAATGAGCAGTTCTTC. The V gene is TRBV5-1, the J gene TRBJ2-1; 9 bases agree with TRBD1. V dropped 0 bases and J dropped 6; count of bases not matched to a gene: 7. Germline CDR1 and CDR2: SGHRS and YFSETQ. The CDR3 length is 16 residues.

The sample holds a few counts of this clone. The chain combines TRBV11-3 with TRBJ1-6; 7 nucleotides agree with TRBD1. Germline trimming cut 5 bases from V and 6 bases from J; bases unmatched to any gene: 7. This CDR3 is 15 amino acids long. The germline CDR1 and CDR2 sequences are SGHNT and YENEEA. This chain's CDR3 is CASSPATGLNSPLHF. CDR3 nucleotides: TGTGCCAGCAGCCCGGCGACAGGGCTTAATTCACCCCTCCACTTT. The entire variable domain, with the rest obtained from reference TRBV11-3 and TRBJ1-6, is as follows: EAGVVQSPRYKIIEKKQPVAFWCNPISGHNTLYWYLQNLGQGPELLIRYENEEAVDDSQLPKDRFSAERLKGVDSTLKIQPAELGDSAVYLCASSPATGLNSPLHFGNGTRLTVT.

This clone was detected only a few times. The chain is built from TRBV9 and TRBJ1-2, with D possibly being TRBD1 (5 bases). The V end lost 0 bases, the J end lost 4 bases, and 10 bases lay between the germline ends. This CDR3 has 14 residues. CDR1 is SGDLS and CDR2 is YYNGEE in the germline V gene. This CDR3 is CASSVAPGPYGYTF. CDR3 nucleotides: TGTGCCAGCAGCGTAGCCCCAGGGCCCTATGGCTACACCTTC.

The chain joins TRBV5-5 to TRBJ2-7; a possible D gene is TRBD2 (6 bases). Looked up from germline, CDR1 is SGHKS and CDR2 is YYEKEE (reference sequence). V lost 1 base and J lost 5, with 16 bases in between. CDR3 length equals 15 residues. In DNA, the CDR3 is TGTGCCAGCAGCTTGCCGGGGCTCGGGACTCACGAGCAGTACTTC. It codes for CASSLPGLGTHEQYF.

The chain is built from TRBV10-1 and TRBJ2-5, with TRBD1 matching over 9 bases. V was pared by 0 bases and J by 4 bases, with 12 bases of the junction left unmatched. Per the germline V gene, CDR1 is WNHNN and CDR2 is SYGVQD (reference sequence). The CDR3 loop spans 18 amino acids. For the CDR3, the DNA is TGCGCCAGCAGTGAGTCGTTTGGGACAGGGATACGACCAGAGACCCAGTACTTC. This codes for CASSESFGTGIRPETQYF.

The genes are TRBV7-9 and TRBJ2-5; D is possibly TRBD1 (6 bases). CDR3 length: 14 amino acids. CDR1 and CDR2 (germline): SEHNR, FQNEAQ (reference sequence). V was cut by 5 bases and J by 4 bases, with 14 bases left in between. The CDR3 loop is CASSQPDRTETQYF. The CDR3, as DNA: TGTGCCAGCAGCCAACCCGACAGGACAGAGACCCAGTACTTC.

This clone is labeled as large. The rearrangement uses TRBV4-1 and TRBJ1-2; D remains ambiguous. The CDR3 length is 12 residues. V was clipped by 4 bases and J by 3 bases, with 6 bases between them. Germline V gene data show CDR1 as MGHRA and CDR2 as YSYEKL. CDR3 coding DNA: TGCGCCAGCAGCCCTGATTACTATGGCTACACCTTC. Encoded protein: CASSPDYYGYTF.

The chain is built from TRBV4-3 and TRBJ2-1, with 8 nucleotides matching TRBD1. The junction had 20 bases not matched to a gene; V was cut back by 11 bases and J by 8 bases. Germline values: CDR1 LGHNA, CDR2 YSLEER. CDR3 length: 16 residues. The CDR3: CAGEGLQGVNVDEQFF. CDR3 DNA: TGCGCCGGGGAAGGGTTACAGGGGGTTAATGTCGATGAGCAGTTCTTC.

This clone showed up just a few times. V gene TRBV5-1 combines with J gene TRBJ2-2, with D perhaps matching TRBD2 (5 bases). Trimming cost V 4 bases and J 7 bases, with 17 bases left between them. This CDR3 has 15 amino acids. The germline CDR1 and CDR2 sequences are SGHRS and YFSETQ. The CDR3 nucleotides are TGCGCCAGCAGCAGCGGACGGCCGATGGGCGGGGAGCTGTTTTTT. Protein sequence: CASSSGRPMGGELFF.

The sample holds a few counts of this clone. The chain combines TRBV2 with TRBJ2-3, with 10 bases matching TRBD1. Looked up from germline, CDR1 is SNHLY and CDR2 is FYNNEI. V shed 6 bases, J shed 2 bases, and the junction held 8 bases outside the gene matches. The CDR3 consists of 16 residues. The CDR3 DNA reads as TGTGCCAGCAGGTCGTGGGGGACAGGGGTCACAGATACGCAGTATTTT. The encoded protein is CASRSWGTGVTDTQYF.

This clone turned up a few times. The V and J genes are TRBV27 and TRBJ2-5, with TRBD2 matching 9 bases. The CDR3 consists of 14 residues. V shed 6 bases, J shed 3 bases, and the junction held 5 bases outside the gene matches. CDR1 MNHEY and CDR2 SMNVEV come from the germline V gene (reference sequence). The CDR3 loop is CASRLAGNKETQYF. The DNA of the CDR3 is TGTGCCAGCAGGCTAGCGGGGAACAAAGAGACCCAGTACTTC.

This clone was seen a handful of times. The genes are TRBV5-1 and TRBJ2-7, with 9 bases that match TRBD1. Germline assignment: CDR1 SGHRS and CDR2 YFSETQ. The CDR3 has 18 residues. J gave up 0 bases and V 0 bases, and 10 bases lay outside the gene matches. Written as DNA, the CDR3 is TGCGCCAGCAGCTTGGCGGGTTTAGGGACAGGGTACTCCTACGAGCAGTACTTC. This codes for CASSLAGLGTGYSYEQYF.

This clone has only a few counts. The chain is built from TRBV12-5 and TRBJ1-5; no clear D. CDR3 length: 14 residues. CDR1 and CDR2 from the germline V gene are LGHNT and FRNRAP. Trimming stripped 5 bases from V and 3 bases from J, with 11 bases between. CDR3 region: CASGGSGYNQPQHF. The CDR3 bases are TGTGCTAGTGGTGGCTCCGGTTACAATCAGCCCCAGCATTTT.

This clone was seen a few times. This chain uses TRBV6-5 with TRBJ1-5; D perhaps matches TRBD1 (5 bases). Germline V gene data show CDR1 as MNHEY and CDR2 as SVGAGI. V lost 7 bases, J lost 3 bases, and 13 bases lay in between. This CDR3 has 14 residues. CDR3 coding DNA: TGTGCCAGCATTAATACAGGCTTCAATCAGCCCCAGCATTTT. Translating gives CASINTGFNQPQHF.

By sample share, this clone is medium-sized. The chain couples TRBV28 to TRBJ2-5; possible D gene TRBD1, 6 bases. Germline V lookup: CDR1 MDHEN, CDR2 SYDVKM. Trimming removed 5 bases from V and 5 bases from J, with 15 bases in between. The CDR3 is 14 amino acids. The chain's CDR3 is CASSTAEGVETQYF. CDR3 DNA: TGTGCCAGCAGTACCGCTGAGGGGGTTGAGACCCAGTACTTC.

This chain joins TRBV18 and TRBJ1-5, with 7 positions matching TRBD1. The CDR3 runs 16 residues. Germline V gene data show CDR1 as KGHSH and CDR2 as LQKENI. After removal of 3 bases from V and 1 base from J, the junction contained 6 bases not matched to a gene. The CDR3 DNA sequence: TGTGCCAGCTCACCGAACAGGGGAGGCAGCAATCAGCCCCAGCATTTT. Translation gives CASSPNRGGSNQPQHF.

The rearrangement uses TRBV5-1 and TRBJ2-1, with TRBD1 identical over 7 bases. The CDR3 runs 18 residues. The V segment lost 0 bases and the J segment 3 bases; nucleotides outside the gene matches: 12. The germline V gene has CDR1 SGHRS and CDR2 YFSETQ. The CDR3 region is CASSLVSTRQGGYNEQFF. CDR3 coding DNA: TGCGCCAGCAGCTTGGTCTCCACAAGACAGGGCGGCTACAATGAGCAGTTCTTC. Full variable domain (outside the CDR3, taken from reference TRBV5-1 and TRBJ2-1): KAGVTQTPRYLIKTRGQQVTLSCSPISGHRSVSWYQQTPGQGLQFLFEYFSETQRNKGNFPGRFSGRQFSNSRSEMNVSTLELGDSALYLCASSLVSTRQGGYNEQFFGPGTRLTVL.

This clone was recorded only once. CDR3 loop: CASSLSGVGNSPLHF. CDR3 coding DNA: TGTGCCAGCAGTTTATCCGGGGTTGGGAATTCACCCCTCCACTTT. The J gene is TRBJ1-6, the V gene TRBV6-5, with D unclear. Germline-derived CDR1 and CDR2 are MNHEY and SVGAGI. CDR3 length equals 15 residues. V was shortened by 4 bases and J by 7 bases, with 14 bases between the two germline ends.

The chain recombines TRBV5-4 with TRBJ2-2; D is ambiguous. Germline V CDR1 and CDR2: SGHNT, YYREEE (reference sequence). The CDR3 length is 15 residues. Trimming removed 4 bases from V and 7 bases from J, with 17 bases in between. CDR3 region: CASSPAGQAHGELFF. Written as DNA, the CDR3 is TGTGCCAGCAGCCCTGCTGGTCAGGCCCACGGGGAGCTGTTTTTT.

About this clone itself: A read error may account for a junction end that differs from germline. This chain links TRBV12-5 with TRBJ2-2; possibly TRBD1 for D (6 bases). The germline V gene has CDR1 LGHNT and CDR2 FRNRAP. The CDR3 is made up of 18 amino acids. The CDR3 is CANGLGVRGIADTGELFF. For the CDR3, the DNA is TGTGCTAATGGTTTGGGCGTCAGGGGAATCGCGGACACCGGGGAGCTGTTTTTT.

The chain's CDR3 is CASSLHSSGGYEQYF. The CDR3 DNA reads TGTGCCAGCAGCCTCCACAGTAGCGGAGGTTACGAGCAGTACTTC. The chain uses TRBV28 and TRBJ2-7; D possibly corresponds to TRBD2 (6 bases). V shed 6 bases and J shed 4 bases, with 19 bases lying between them. Germline CDR1 is MDHEN and CDR2 is SYDVKM. The CDR3 covers 15 residues.